These 3 T cell receptor beta chains share one sample of origin, sequenced in a study of regulatory and conventional T cells in RAG deficiency. Sequenced by immunoSEQ multiplex PCR; TCRdb stores in-frame clones only, minus some. The repertoire holds tens of thousands of clones, with around nine tenths as singletons. Genomic DNA came from blood regulatory T cells gated CD4+ CD25-high CD127-low. The same specimen was also included in a second study, on regulatory T cells. That source reports: The primer mix had 52 TRBV and 13 TRBJ primers.

The sample comprised Tregs sorted from blood. Every receptor here comes from a human donor in good health.

This clone was detected only a few times. This chain joins TRBV7-6 and TRBJ1-6; TRBD1 aligns across 8 bases. The germline V gene encodes CDR1 SGHVS and CDR2 FNYEAQ. The CDR3 is 15 amino acids. Germline trimming cut 5 bases from V and 11 bases from J; bases unmatched to any gene: 11. The CDR3 loop reads CASSTRTGRTAPLHF. The CDR3 DNA follows: TGTGCCAGCAGCACCCGGACAGGGCGGACGGCACCCCTCCACTTT.

The rearrangement joins TRBV5-5 to TRBJ1-4; tentatively, D is TRBD1 (6 bases). The CDR3 sequence is 15 residues long. In germline, CDR1 is SGHKS, CDR2 YYEKEE (reference sequence). V was clipped by 4 bases and J by 3 bases, with 13 bases between them. CDR3 loop: CASSGSGGSNEKLFF. The CDR3 DNA sequence: TGTGCCAGCAGCGGCTCGGGGGGCTCTAATGAAAAACTGTTTTTT.

As regards this clone: The junction departs from germline at one end; a sequencing error may be responsible. This sequence joins TRBV7-7 and TRBJ1-1, with D uncertain. This CDR3 spans 13 amino acids. CDR1 is SSHAT and CDR2 is FNYEAQ in the germline V gene (reference sequence). The DNA for the CDR3 is TGTGCTAGCAGCTTAGGTGCGAACACTGAAGCTTTCTTT. Translation gives CASSLGANTEAFF.